Each of the 8 T cell receptor beta chains below was sequenced from the same sample in a study of CD8 T cells in ankylosing spondylitis. Each CDR3 protein gets one entry after TCRdb re-called the 5' RACE reads with MiXCR. The sample lists a few hundred thousand distinct CDR3 sequences; about 10% were seen once. The sequenced sample was blood, either unsorted or a sorted T cell fraction (not recorded which). These receptor sequences come from a male donor with ankylosing spondylitis or in good health (not recorded which).

This clonotype occurred many times. The rearrangement uses TRBV20-1 and TRBJ2-3; D perhaps matches TRBD2 (5 bases). Trimming left V 5 bases short and J 0 bases short, with 9 bases between. The CDR3 has 13 amino acids. CDR1 and CDR2 from the germline V gene are DFQATT and SNEGSKA (reference sequence). CDR3 sequence reads: CSAFSESTDTQYF. In DNA, the CDR3 is TGCAGTGCTTTTAGCGAGAGCACAGATACGCAGTATTTT.

In this sample, this clonotype turned up many times. The CDR3 loop reads CASSLIRAGGAYEQYF. The CDR3 region has the DNA TGTGCCAGCAGCCTCATAAGGGCAGGGGGCGCCTACGAGCAGTACTTC. This chain uses TRBV7-2 with TRBJ2-7, with 8 positions matching TRBD1. Germline V gene data show CDR1 as SGHTA and CDR2 as FQGNSA. V was pared by 5 bases and J by 2 bases, with 11 bases of the junction left unmatched. The length of the CDR3 is 16 residues.

The chain recombines TRBV27 with TRBJ2-3; no definite D call. V lost 5 bases and J 2 bases, leaving 5 bases between the germline ends. This CDR3 comprises 12 residues. CDR1 is MNHEY and CDR2 is SMNVEV in the germline V gene (reference sequence). The CDR3 nucleotides read TGTGCCAGCAGTAAACACACAGATACGCAGTATTTT. It encodes CASSKHTDTQYF.

In its sample, this clonotype was seen a few times. The chain carries TRBV3-1 and TRBJ2-2, with D possibly matching TRBD1 (5 bases). Germline V CDR1 and CDR2: LGHDT, YNNKEL (reference sequence). Trimming pared 3 bases from V and 4 bases from J, leaving 12 bases between. The CDR3 loop spans 15 amino acids. The CDR3 DNA reads TGTGCCAGCAGCCACCAGGGTTTTGGCACCGGGGAGCTGTTTTTT. It specifies CASSHQGFGTGELFF.

A single count supports this clonotype. It may be a read error: a sequence one base away is much more abundant. V usage is TRBV15 and J usage is TRBJ2-5, with D unclear. This CDR3 is 15 amino acids long. CDR1 is LNHNV, CDR2 YYDKDF, per germline (reference sequence). CDR3 DNA: TGTGCCACCAGCACAGGTTCGGTAAACCAAGGGACCCAGTACTTC. This codes for CATSTGSVNQGTQYF.

This clonotype was seen a few times. J is TRBJ1-1 and V is TRBV11-2; the D is unclear. With 3 bases removed from V and 7 bases from J, the gap between germline ends came to 9 bases. The CDR3 runs to 12 residues. Germline CDR1 and CDR2: SGHAT and FQNNGV. CDR3 nucleotides: TGTGCCAGCAGCTTTTCGACACATGAAGCTTTCTTT. Residues: CASSFSTHEAFF.

The chain is built from TRBV10-3 and TRBJ1-4, with no clear D. V gave up 2 bases and J gave up 7 bases, with 11 bases separating them. Looked up from germline, CDR1 is ENHRY and CDR2 is SYGVKD. CDR3 length equals 14 residues. The CDR3 DNA sequence: TGTGCCATCAGTGAGGATAGGAGTGCTGAAAAACTGTTTTTT. Its protein is CAISEDRSAEKLFF.

The rearrangement uses TRBV7-2 and TRBJ1-2, with a weak D call TRBD1 (6 bases). CDR3 length: 16 amino acids. Trimming cost V 1 base and J 0 bases, with 12 bases left between them. Germline V gene lookup returns CDR1 SGHTA and CDR2 FQGNSA. In nucleotides, the CDR3 is TGTGCCAGCAGCTTAGTGGGGGGGCAAGCTAACTATGGCTACACCTTC. Its translation: CASSLVGGQANYGYTF.